This T cell receptor (beta chain) stems from a study of human T cells and chemical hapten exposure. Whole-study results and caveats: Those TCRs sitting above 1 in 1000 frequency stayed the same with DPC sensitization.

As to time point: pre-sensitization, week 0. Treatment here: therapeutic diphenylcyclopropenone sensitization with weekly scalp DPC. This clonotype was observed many times. What it binds is unknown. TCRdb called the RACE reads again in MiXCR, with one record for every CDR3 protein. The sample contains 240,000 or so distinct CDR3 sequences, 8.6% of which appear only once. The CDR3 consists of 12 residues. Between the trimmed V and J ends, which lost 2 bases and 3 bases, there was a span of 1 base. Germline CDR1 and CDR2: LGHDT and YNNKEL (reference sequence). Here the sequenced sample was whole blood, taken in connection with sensitization to the hapten diphenylcyclopropenone (DPC). The receptor was isolated from a woman in her 40s with alopecia areata. Some clones in this sample may be carry-over from other donors' samples. The chain links TRBV3-1 to TRBJ1-4; D call uncertain. This CDR3 is CASSQPNEKLFF. The CDR3 DNA follows: TGTGCCAGCAGCCAACCTAATGAAAAACTGTTTTTT.